This TCR beta chain was sequenced during a study of identical twins. The study, taken as a whole, reports: An excess of low generation probability was shown by twin-shared out-of-frame alpha sequences. For cord blood, abundant beta clonotypes had fewer insertions, unlike memory repertoires, which showed none.

In germline, CDR1 is SGHTA, CDR2 FQGNSA. V lost 4 bases to trimming and J lost 6 bases, with 12 bases between them. This CDR3 comprises 14 residues. It was template switching that added a universal primer site, and there were unique molecular identifiers on the cDNA. TCRdb reanalysed the 5' RACE reads using MiXCR and keeps one entry per CDR3 protein. This sample carries a few hundred thousand distinct CDR3 sequences, 14% of them seen once, and the ten largest clones take about 0.94%. This clonotype was found a few times. Its antigen is unidentified. This sample was also put to use in a study of yellow fever vaccine responses in identical twins.

The gene calls are TRBV7-2 and TRBJ2-2; maybe TRBD2 (5 bases). Sequencing was performed on CD4+ T cells sorted from blood. The sequence came from a woman aged 18-35 years in good health. The CDR3 loop is CASSSSGGPGELFF. The CDR3 nucleotides are TGTGCCAGCAGCTCCTCCGGAGGTCCCGGGGAGCTGTTTTTT.